One sample yielded the 17 T cell receptor beta chains listed below, sequenced in a study of TIL therapy for anti-PD-1-resistant metastatic lung cancer. Sequencing used immunoSEQ v3. The repertoire was sequenced with immunoSEQ multiplex PCR; TCRdb's copy has only in-frame clones and lacks some. The table has 60,000 or so clones, 69% seen once; the top ten hold about 6.8%. The time point: pre-treatment sample, taken before nivolumab and TIL therapy. The sequenced sample was blood, obtained at baseline. These receptors originate from a person between 25 and 80 years old with non-small cell lung cancer.

The J gene is TRBJ2-1, the V gene TRBV5-4; 9 nucleotides line up with TRBD1. The CDR3 runs 15 residues. After removal of 1 base from V and 6 bases from J, the junction contained 5 bases not matched to a gene. Germline CDR1 reads SGHNT; CDR2 reads YYREEE (reference sequence). The chain's CDR3 is CASSLTGTGSNEQFF. The CDR3 nucleotides read TGTGCCAGCAGCTTGACCGGGACAGGGTCCAATGAGCAGTTCTTC. The full variable domain, in which reference TRBV5-4 and TRBJ2-1 provide the parts outside the CDR3, is ETGVTQSPTHLIKTRGQQVTLRCSSQSGHNTVSWYQQALGQGPQFIFQYYREEENGRGNFPPRFSGLQFPNYSSELNVNALELDDSALYLCASSLTGTGSNEQFFGPGTRLTVL.

This clone appeared a few times. The chain combines TRBV5-1 with TRBJ1-2; TRBD1 matches 8 bases. With V trimmed by 4 bases and J by 4 bases, 3 bases remained unmatched. CDR1 and CDR2 (germline): SGHRS, YFSETQ. This CDR3 spans 13 amino acids. CDR3 bases: TGCGCCAGCAGCCTGGACAGGGTCTATGGCTACACCTTC. Amino acid sequence: CASSLDRVYGYTF.

This clone showed up just a few times. The V and J genes are TRBV11-2 and TRBJ1-1; tentatively, D is TRBD1 (6 bases). The CDR3 spans 15 residues. The germline V gene has CDR1 SGHAT and CDR2 FQNNGV. Trimming removed 5 bases from V and 2 bases from J, with 15 bases in between. This chain's CDR3 is CASSPLRGGNTEAFF. The CDR3 DNA is TGTGCCAGCAGCCCCCTTAGGGGGGGTAACACTGAAGCTTTCTTT.

This clone was observed once. This chain joins TRBV10-3 and TRBJ2-3; TRBD1 matches 9 bases. The length of the CDR3 is 15 residues. Germline-derived CDR1 and CDR2 are ENHRY and SYGVKD. V lost 6 bases and J lost 0; bases outside the gene matches: 4. The CDR3 bases are TGTGCCATCAGGGGACAGGGTTCTAGCACAGATACGCAGTATTTT. Amino acids: CAIRGQGSSTDTQYF.

The chain uses TRBV11-2 and TRBJ2-1; either TRBD1 or TRBD2 may fit D (5 bases each). Looked up from germline, CDR1 is SGHAT and CDR2 is FQNNGV. The length of the CDR3 is 17 residues. V was pared by 1 base and J by 12 bases, with 25 bases between. CDR3 DNA: TGTGCCAGCAGCTTAGTTTTGGTGCCGGGACCAGCAATCGGGCAGTTCTTC. Its protein product is CASSLVLVPGPAIGQFF.

This clone was detected once. The CDR3 DNA sequence: TGTGCCAGTAAGGGGGAACGATTCGGCCTAAATGAAAAACTGTTTTTT. It encodes CASKGERFGLNEKLFF. The rearrangement joins TRBV19 to TRBJ1-4, with D perhaps matching TRBD1 (6 bases). Germline assignment: CDR1 LNHDA and CDR2 SQIVND (reference sequence). V was pared by 7 bases and J by 5 bases, with 20 bases between. The CDR3 length is 16 residues.

V usage is TRBV14 and J usage is TRBJ2-7; 7 bases match TRBD1. CDR1 and CDR2 from the germline V gene are SGHDN and FVKESK. The CDR3 loop spans 14 amino acids. V lost 3 bases to trimming and J lost 2 bases; unmatched junction nucleotides: 4. CDR3 sequence: CASSHYRGPYEQYF. The DNA of the CDR3 is TGTGCCAGCAGCCATTACAGGGGACCCTACGAGCAGTACTTC.

The V gene is TRBV9, the J gene TRBJ2-1, with D perhaps matching TRBD2 (5 bases). Germline V CDR1 and CDR2: SGDLS, YYNGEE. This CDR3 comprises 15 residues. The V gene lost 0 bases and the J gene lost 4 bases, with 11 bases spanning the gap. This CDR3 is CASSVAHRTYNEQFF. CDR3 sequence (DNA): TGTGCCAGCAGCGTAGCTCATCGGACTTACAATGAGCAGTTCTTC.

The V gene is TRBV5-1, the J gene TRBJ2-3; 7 bases are shared with TRBD2. CDR1 SGHRS and CDR2 YFSETQ come from the germline V gene. Trimming removed 6 bases from V and 0 bases from J; junction bases left unmatched: 7. The CDR3 length is 15 residues. This chain's CDR3 is CASTSSGASTDTQYF. The DNA of the CDR3 is TGCGCCAGCACCTCTAGCGGAGCTAGCACAGATACGCAGTATTTT. The variable domain in full, with the rest retrieved from reference TRBV5-1 and TRBJ2-3, is KAGVTQTPRYLIKTRGQQVTLSCSPISGHRSVSWYQQTPGQGLQFLFEYFSETQRNKGNFPGRFSGRQFSNSRSEMNVSTLELGDSALYLCASTSSGASTDTQYFGPGTRLTVL.

The V call is TRBV6-6, the J call TRBJ2-3, with 7 bases matching TRBD1. CDR3 length: 16 amino acids. CDR1 and CDR2 from the germline V gene are MNHNY and SVGAGI (reference sequence). Trimming at V came to 6 bases and at J to 5 bases, leaving 14 bases not matched to a gene. The DNA for the CDR3 is TGTGCCAGCAGACCTACTCAAACAGGGGTGGAAGATACGCAGTATTTT. Translated, it gives CASRPTQTGVEDTQYF.

The chain uses TRBV7-9 and TRBJ2-7; 11 bases are a match to TRBD1. The V segment lost 3 bases and the J segment 3 bases; nucleotides outside the gene matches: 4. CDR1 and CDR2 from the germline V gene are SEHNR and FQNEAQ (reference sequence). CDR3 length: 15 residues. CDR3 loop: CASSFGQGAVYEQYF. The CDR3 region has the DNA TGTGCCAGCAGCTTCGGACAGGGGGCTGTCTACGAGCAGTACTTC.

This clone appeared a single time. The chain combines TRBV2 with TRBJ2-5; D might be TRBD2 (5 bases). This CDR3 has 12 amino acids. The germline V gene has CDR1 SNHLY and CDR2 FYNNEI. Trimming took 8 bases from V and 2 from J, leaving 9 bases between them. This CDR3 is CASASGQETQYF. CDR3 in DNA: TGTGCCAGCGCGTCGGGGCAAGAGACCCAGTACTTC.

The chain carries TRBV16 and TRBJ2-7; 7 positions agree with TRBD1. V gave up 0 bases and J gave up 2 bases; unmatched junction bases: 7. The CDR3 sequence is 16 residues long. Per germline, CDR1 KGHSY and CDR2 FQNENV. The CDR3 sequence is CASSQSTRDSTYEQYF. Here the CDR3 DNA reads TGTGCCAGCAGCCAATCGACTCGGGACAGCACCTACGAGCAGTACTTC. Looking up the rest from reference TRBV16 and TRBJ2-7 gives the full variable domain: GEEVAQTPKHLVRGEGQKAKLYCAPIKGHSYVFWYQQVLKNEFKFLISFQNENVFDETGMPKERFSAKCLPNSPCSLEIQATKLEDSAVYFCASSQSTRDSTYEQYFGPGTRLTVT.

The sample holds one count of this clone. This chain connects TRBV29-1 to TRBJ2-1, with D maybe TRBD2 (5 bases). V lost 8 bases and J 1 base, leaving 12 bases between the germline ends. Germline V gene lookup returns CDR1 SQVTM and CDR2 ANQGSEA. The CDR3 loop spans 13 amino acids. CDR3 nucleotides: TGCAGCTCCAGGACTGGTTCCTACAATGAGCAGTTCTTC. It encodes CSSRTGSYNEQFF.

This chain uses TRBV2 with TRBJ1-2; D possibly corresponds to TRBD1 (6 bases). CDR3 length: 13 residues. V gave up 6 bases and J gave up 5 bases, with 13 bases separating them. Germline CDR1 reads SNHLY; CDR2 reads FYNNEI. The CDR3 reads CASRDSWEYGYTF. DNA of the CDR3: TGTGCCAGCAGGGACAGTTGGGAATATGGCTACACCTTC.

The rearrangement joins TRBV6-1 to TRBJ2-7; D is unclear. The CDR3 is 13 amino acids. Germline V gene sequence: CDR1 MNHNS, CDR2 SASEGT. Trimming took 6 bases from V and 4 from J, leaving 13 bases between them. CDR3: CASSRNGWYEQYF. The CDR3 nucleotides are TGTGCCAGCAGCCGGAACGGGTGGTACGAGCAGTACTTC.

The CDR3 region is CASTLTRLDNEQFF. The CDR3 DNA reads as TGTGCCAGCACCTTGACACGTCTTGACAATGAGCAGTTCTTC. This sequence joins TRBV7-9 and TRBJ2-1; D is uncertain. V was trimmed by 7 bases and J by 5 bases, leaving 15 bases between them. There are 14 residues in the CDR3. Germline CDR1 and CDR2: SEHNR and FQNEAQ (reference sequence).